Listed here is a single T cell receptor beta chain. The antigen it binds to is not known. The record has no base qualities; no much larger clone is one base away. The CDR3 spans 16 residues, from the cysteine through the phenylalanine. Here the CDR3 DNA is all that survives: 48 bases in frame from base 1. V loses 0 bases at its end and J loses 4 bases; junction bases beyond the gene matches: 7. Taken from the germline V gene, the CDR1 and CDR2 loops are LGHNA and YNFKEQ. This record comes from a study of blood T cell repertoires in COVID-19 (dated by TCRdb to the early 2020s). Describing the broader study: Samples from collaborators originated in the United States, Italy and Spain and spanned both the acute and convalescent phases of COVID-19. The prospective study material was composed of cDNA or gDNA derived from T cells, B-cell-depleted T cells, or PBMCs. Deeply sampled blood TCRbeta repertoires from subjects exposed to, actively infected with, or recovered from COVID-19 were included in the dataset. A freely available public database, intended as a resource for researchers studying the immune response to SARS-CoV-2, is where the repertoires were released. The samples were drawn from two sources: the first 160 participants of the ongoing ImmuneRACE study, and 1,254 subjects contributed by 6 global collaborators. Nearly every sample came with metadata listing a de-identified subject ID, COVID-19 status, age in years and sex. HLA class I and class II types, where available, came from metadata supplied by the sample provider rather than from assay-based typing. The research as a whole found: Clinical and demographic metadata were provided uncurated, with the amount varying by source and participant.

The immunoSEQ Assay, a bias-controlled multiplex PCR, was used to amplify TCRbeta CDR3 regions from genomic DNA. As for the authors' bioinformatics: Nucleated cell counts per sample were estimated from amplification of reference gene primers within the assay. Sequence reads were collapsed and filtered to measure the absolute abundance of every unique TCRbeta CDR3 rearrangement. For each sample, productive Simpson clonality was calculated by taking the square root of Simpson's diversity index across productive rearrangements. TCRdb provides this immuneACCESS table in a form limited to in-frame rearrangements. Some clones are lacking; in checked studies, under half of them reflect an unresolved V gene, and why the rest are absent is not known. The V and J calls and clone size are taken from that table; D and trimming were inferred from the DNA. For this sample there are around 100,000 clones; roughly 85% appear just once. The biggest ten clones account for less than 35% of the sample.

Whole blood was collected in K2EDTA tubes by collaborating institutions according to the institutions' own protocols. For TCRbeta analysis, collaborator samples were shipped as frozen whole blood, as isolated PBMCs, or as DNA extracted from either sample type. The sequencing sample was made of peripheral blood. The chain links TRBV4-2 with TRBJ2-3, with 7 central nucleotides matching TRBD2. The sequence came from a man between 65 and 79 years old with active or convalescent COVID-19. The DNA sequence is TGTGCCAGCAGCCAAGATCGGAAGCGGGGCGCAGATACGCAGTATTTT. Translated, this gives CASSQDRKRGADTQYF.